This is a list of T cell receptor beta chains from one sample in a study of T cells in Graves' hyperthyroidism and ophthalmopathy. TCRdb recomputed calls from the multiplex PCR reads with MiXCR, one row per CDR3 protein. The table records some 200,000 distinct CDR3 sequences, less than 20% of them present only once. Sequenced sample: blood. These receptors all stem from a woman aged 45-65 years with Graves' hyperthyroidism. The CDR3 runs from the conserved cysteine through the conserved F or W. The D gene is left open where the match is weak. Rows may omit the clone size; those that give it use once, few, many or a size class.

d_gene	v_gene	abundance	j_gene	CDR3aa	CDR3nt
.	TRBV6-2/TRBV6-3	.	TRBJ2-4	CASSYSASPIAKNIQYF	TGTGCCAGCAGTTACTCAGCAAGCCCCATAGCCAAAAACATTCAGTACTTC
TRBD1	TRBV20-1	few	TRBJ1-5	CSARDRDRGRWGPQHF	TGCAGTGCTAGAGACCGGGACAGGGGCCGCTGGGGACCCCAGCATTTT
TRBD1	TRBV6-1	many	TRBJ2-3	CASSPGQGDADTQYF	TGTGCCAGCAGTCCTGGACAGGGGGACGCAGATACGCAGTATTTT
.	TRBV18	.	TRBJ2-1	CASSPAGPASGYGYNEQFF	TGTGCCAGCTCACCAGCGGGACCAGCTTCTGGCTACGGCTACAATGAGCAGTTCTTC
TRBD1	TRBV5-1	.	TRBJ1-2	CASSAEPGQTSYGYTF	TGCGCCAGCAGCGCAGAGCCGGGACAGACATCCTATGGCTACACCTTC
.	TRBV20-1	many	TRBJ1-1	CSALTPRENWNTEAFF	TGCAGTGCCCTTACCCCCAGGGAAAATTGGAACACTGAAGCTTTCTTT
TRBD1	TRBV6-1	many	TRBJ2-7	CASSEQGAGSYEQYF	TGTGCCAGCAGTGAACAGGGGGCGGGCTCCTACGAGCAGTACTTC
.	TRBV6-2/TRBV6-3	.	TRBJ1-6	CASSPNRVNSPLHF	TGTGCCAGCAGTCCCAACAGGGTTAATTCACCCCTCCACTTT
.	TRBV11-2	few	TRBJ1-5	CASSGGYQPQHF	TGTGCCAGCAGCGGCGGGTATCAGCCCCAGCATTTT
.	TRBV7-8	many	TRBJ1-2	CASSLGLGSYGYTF	TGTGCCAGCAGCTTAGGATTAGGCAGCTATGGCTACACCTTC
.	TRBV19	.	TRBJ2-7	CASSPRWAYEQYF	TGTGCCAGTAGTCCGCGCTGGGCCTACGAGCAGTACTTC
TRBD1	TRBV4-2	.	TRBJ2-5	CASSPTTGSETQYF	TGTGCCAGCAGCCCCACGACAGGGTCGGAGACCCAGTACTTC
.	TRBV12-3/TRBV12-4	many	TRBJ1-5	CASSSSDNINGPQHF	TGTGCCAGCAGTTCCTCGGACAACATAAATGGGCCCCAGCATTTT
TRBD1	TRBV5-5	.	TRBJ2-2	CASSLGTGAIAGELFF	TGTGCCAGCAGCTTAGGGACAGGGGCAATTGCCGGGGAGCTGTTTTTT
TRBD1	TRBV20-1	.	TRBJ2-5	CSADLDHRGQETQYF	TGCAGTGCTGACCTCGATCACAGGGGCCAAGAGACCCAGTACTTC
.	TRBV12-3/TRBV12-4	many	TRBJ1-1	CASSLGGGLRTEAFF	TGTGCCAGCAGTTTGGGGGGCGGTCTTCGCACTGAAGCTTTCTTT
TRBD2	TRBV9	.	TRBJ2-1	CASSVEAGGYYNEQFF	TGTGCCAGCAGCGTAGAGGCGGGAGGATACTACAATGAGCAGTTCTTC
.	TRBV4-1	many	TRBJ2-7	CASSQERSYEQYF	TGCGCCAGCAGCCAAGAACGGTCCTACGAGCAGTACTTC
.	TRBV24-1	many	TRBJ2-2	CATSGYRDFANTGELFF	TGTGCCACCAGTGGATATAGGGACTTCGCGAACACCGGGGAGCTGTTTTTT
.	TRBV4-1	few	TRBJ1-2	CASTPEGGGTGGYTF	TGCGCCAGCACTCCCGAGGGGGGGGGAACTGGTGGCTACACCTTC
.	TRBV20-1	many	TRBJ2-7	CSARRLLKPDEQYF	TGCAGTGCTAGAAGACTATTAAAGCCTGACGAGCAGTACTTC
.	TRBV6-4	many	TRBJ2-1	CASSVVSGPYNEQFF	TGTGCCAGCAGCGTCGTTAGCGGCCCCTACAATGAGCAGTTCTTC
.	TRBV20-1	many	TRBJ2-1	CSAPALRVEQFF	TGCAGTGCGCCAGCACTGAGAGTTGAGCAGTTCTTC
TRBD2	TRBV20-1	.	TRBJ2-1	CSTSSGRSPYNEQFF	TGCAGCACATCTAGCGGGAGGAGTCCCTACAATGAGCAGTTCTTC
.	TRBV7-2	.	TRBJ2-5	CASSARGWGGQETQYF	TGTGCCAGCAGCGCCCGGGGGTGGGGCGGGCAAGAGACCCAGTACTTC
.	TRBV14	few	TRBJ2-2	CASSQGQVNTGELFF	TGTGCCAGCAGCCAAGGACAGGTGAACACCGGGGAGCTGTTTTTT
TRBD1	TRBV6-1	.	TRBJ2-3	CASSVGGQGTDTQYF	TGTGCCAGCAGCGTGGGGGGACAGGGGACAGATACGCAGTATTTT
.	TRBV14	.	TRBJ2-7	CASSQTFSGKGSYEQYF	TGTGCCAGCAGCCAGACCTTTAGCGGAAAAGGTTCCTACGAGCAGTACTTC
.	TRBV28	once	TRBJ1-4	CASSSRGEKLFF	TGTGCCAGCAGTTCCCGGGGCGAAAAACTGTTTTTT
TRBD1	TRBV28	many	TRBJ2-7	CASRAGTGSYEQYF	TGTGCCAGCAGGGCCGGGACAGGGTCCTACGAGCAGTACTTC
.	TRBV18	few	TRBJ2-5	CASSPTAQETQYF	TGTGCCAGCTCACCCACTGCTCAAGAGACCCAGTACTTC
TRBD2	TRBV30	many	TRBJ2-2	CAWGRGRVNTGELFF	TGTGCCTGGGGTCGCGGGAGGGTGAACACCGGGGAGCTGTTTTTT
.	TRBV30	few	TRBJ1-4	CAWSVGVSGVYEKLFF	TGTGCCTGGAGTGTAGGTGTCTCGGGGGTTTATGAAAAACTGTTTTTT
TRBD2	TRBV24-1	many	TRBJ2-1	CATSVGRDYLNNEQFF	TGTGCCACCAGTGTTGGACGGGACTACCTTAACAATGAGCAGTTCTTC
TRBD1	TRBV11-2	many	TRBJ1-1	CASSPGTGAAAFF	TGTGCCAGCAGCCCCGGGACAGGGGCCGCAGCTTTCTTT
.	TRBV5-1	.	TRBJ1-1	CASSAASTEGISEAFF	TGCGCCAGCAGCGCCGCGTCAACAGAGGGCATATCTGAAGCTTTCTTT
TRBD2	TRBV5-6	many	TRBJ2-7	CASRRLAGEEQYF	TGTGCCAGCAGGCGATTGGCGGGAGAAGAGCAGTACTTC
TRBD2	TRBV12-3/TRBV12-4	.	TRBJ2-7	CAGTTRSPEAGGLFYEQYF	TGTGCCGGCACCACACGGAGTCCGGAAGCGGGAGGATTATTCTACGAGCAGTACTTC
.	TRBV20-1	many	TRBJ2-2	CSARDGRDTGELFF	TGCAGTGCTAGGGACGGGAGAGATACCGGGGAGCTGTTTTTT
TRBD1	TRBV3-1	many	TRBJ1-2	CASSHPYRGANYGYTF	TGTGCCAGCAGCCACCCGTACAGGGGGGCTAACTATGGCTACACCTTC
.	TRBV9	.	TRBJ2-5	CASSVAPLTETQYF	TGTGCCAGCAGCGTAGCACCTTTAACAGAGACCCAGTACTTC
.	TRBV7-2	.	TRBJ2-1	CASSLATQLEQFF	TGTGCCAGCAGCTTAGCAACTCAGCTTGAGCAGTTCTTC
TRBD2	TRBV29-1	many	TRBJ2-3	CSVEGRLGLAGGTDTQYF	TGCAGCGTTGAAGGGCGACTGGGACTAGCGGGAGGCACAGATACGCAGTATTTT
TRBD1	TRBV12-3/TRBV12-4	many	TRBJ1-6	CASSNRGSPLHF	TGTGCCAGCAGCAACAGGGGATCACCCCTCCACTTT
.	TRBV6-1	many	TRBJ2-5	CASSSGVETQYF	TGTGCCAGCAGTTCGGGGGTTGAGACCCAGTACTTC
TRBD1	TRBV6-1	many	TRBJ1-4	CASSEALGQGSEKLFF	TGTGCCAGCAGTGAAGCACTCGGACAGGGGAGTGAAAAACTGTTTTTT
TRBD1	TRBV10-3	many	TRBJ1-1	CAISMDRVPSKGTEAFF	TGTGCCATCAGTATGGACAGGGTACCCAGTAAGGGCACTGAAGCTTTCTTT
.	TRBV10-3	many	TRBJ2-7	CAISQQGFEQYF	TGTGCCATCAGTCAACAGGGCTTCGAGCAGTACTTC
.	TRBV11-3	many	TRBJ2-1	CASSLFSYTNEQFF	TGTGCCAGCAGCTTATTCTCCTATACAAATGAGCAGTTCTTC
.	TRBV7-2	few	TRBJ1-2	CASSRNPGTGYTF	TGTGCCAGCAGCCGAAACCCAGGAACTGGCTACACCTTC
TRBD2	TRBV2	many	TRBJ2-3	CASSGTGLAGRDTQYF	TGTGCCAGCAGCGGAACGGGGCTAGCGGGACGGGATACGCAGTATTTT
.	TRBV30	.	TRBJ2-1	CAWSKSGRYNEQFF	TGTGCCTGGTCCAAATCGGGCAGGTACAATGAGCAGTTCTTC